Below are 7 T cell receptor beta chains sequenced from a single sample in a study of shared clonotypes between healthy human individuals. The assay was immunoSEQ multiplex PCR, and TCRdb's table has in-frame clones only and misses some. This sample carries fewer than 650,000 clones, 70% to 80% of them seen once, and the ten largest clones take 10% to 15%. Sequenced material: PBMCs. The receptors shown here come from a woman between 40 and 55 years old in good health. Some clones in this sample may be carry-over from other donors' samples.

This clone has just a few counts. The sample holds other DNA sequences that translate to the same CDR3. The V call is TRBV28, the J call TRBJ1-2; D unclear. Germline V lookup: CDR1 MDHEN, CDR2 SYDVKM. V was trimmed by 3 bases and J by 3 bases, leaving 5 bases between them. CDR3 size: 12 residues. The CDR3 DNA reads as TGTGCCAGCAGTTTGAGAGACTATGGCTACACCTTC. It encodes CASSLRDYGYTF.

This clone was counted a few times. The chain couples TRBV29-1 to TRBJ2-1; D tentatively reads TRBD1 or TRBD2 (6 bases each). This CDR3 spans 11 amino acids. The V and J ends lost 3 bases and 12 bases respectively, with 12 bases between them. CDR1 SQVTM and CDR2 ANQGSEA come from the germline V gene. The CDR3: CSVDKGGGQFF. CDR3 nucleotides: TGCAGCGTTGACAAGGGGGGCGGGCAGTTCTTC.

The V and J genes are TRBV6-4 and TRBJ2-7; D ambiguous. Trimming shortened V by 5 bases and J by 0 bases, and 8 bases separated the two germline ends. The CDR3 sequence is 13 residues long. Germline V gene data show CDR1 as MRHNA and CDR2 as SNTAGT. The CDR3 protein is CASSPDISYEQYF. The CDR3 nucleotides read TGTGCCAGCAGTCCCGACATCTCCTACGAGCAGTACTTC.

The chain joins TRBV30 to TRBJ2-3; TRBD2 agrees at 9 bases. Germline values: CDR1 GTSNPN, CDR2 SVGIG (reference sequence). V lost 1 base and J lost 6; bases outside the gene matches: 5. This CDR3 comprises 14 residues. This chain's CDR3 is CAWSGSGRVDTQYF. The CDR3 nucleotides read TGTGCCTGGAGTGGTAGCGGGAGAGTCGATACGCAGTATTTT.

This clone was found once. The chain uses TRBV7-2 and TRBJ2-5, with TRBD2 as a possible D gene (6 bases). V was pared by 5 bases and J by 5 bases, with 18 bases between. Germline CDR1 reads SGHTA; CDR2 reads FQGNSA. CDR3 size: 15 residues. The CDR3 protein is CASSPNGGEGETQYF. As DNA, the CDR3 is TGTGCCAGCAGCCCGAACGGCGGGGAAGGCGAGACCCAGTACTTC.

This clone was observed once. This sample also contains other DNA sequences that code for the same CDR3. The V gene is TRBV28, the J gene TRBJ1-5, with 10 bases that match TRBD1. The CDR3 runs 14 residues. CDR1 MDHEN and CDR2 SYDVKM come from the germline V gene. Trimming took 4 bases from V and 6 from J; bases not matched to a gene: 3. The CDR3 region is CASSWTGGRQPQHF. The CDR3 DNA follows: TGTGCCAGCAGTTGGACAGGGGGTCGTCAGCCCCAGCATTTT.

This clone was seen only once. This likely stems from a read error, as it lies one base from a far larger clone. The genes are TRBV29-1 and TRBJ1-2, with D uncertain. Germline V gene data show CDR1 as SQVTM and CDR2 as ANQGSEA. The CDR3 runs 11 residues. CDR3 nucleotides: TGCAGCGTTTTGACCCACTATGGCCACACCTTC. It specifies CSVLTHYGHTF.